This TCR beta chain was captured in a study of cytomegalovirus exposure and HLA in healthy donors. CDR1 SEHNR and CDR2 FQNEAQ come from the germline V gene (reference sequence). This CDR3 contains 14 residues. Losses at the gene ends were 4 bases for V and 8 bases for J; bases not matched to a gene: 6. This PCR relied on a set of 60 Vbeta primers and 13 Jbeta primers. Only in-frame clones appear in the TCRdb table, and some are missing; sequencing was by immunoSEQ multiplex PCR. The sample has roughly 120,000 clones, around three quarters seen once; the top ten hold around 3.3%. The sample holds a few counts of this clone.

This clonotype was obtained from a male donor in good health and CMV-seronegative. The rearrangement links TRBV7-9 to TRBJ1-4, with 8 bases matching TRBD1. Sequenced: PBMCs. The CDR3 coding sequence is TGTGCCAGCAGCTACCAGGGGGCTCGGGAAAAACTGTTTTTT. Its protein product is CASSYQGAREKLFF.